Listed below are T cell receptor beta chains from one sample, sequenced in a study of T cell changes during pregnancy in multiple sclerosis. Repertoires were generated with immunoSEQ multiplex PCR, while TCRdb's copy carries only in-frame clones and drops some. The sample has 25,000 to 30,000 clones; approximately 92% are singletons. The sample here was CD4+ T cells from peripheral blood mononuclear cells, taken in the second trimester of pregnancy. These receptors all come from a female donor with multiple sclerosis, enrolled in a pregnancy study. CDR3s include the opening cysteine and the closing phenylalanine or tryptophan. The order of the fields is CDR3 protein, CDR3 DNA, J gene, D gene, V gene, clone size. D genes are given only for firm matches. A row's size may be missing; if present it is once, few, many or a size class.

CASSLMSGAYNEQFF TGTGCCAGCAGCTTGATGAGTGGAGCCTACAATGAGCAGTTCTTC TRBJ2-1 . TRBV5-4 .
CASSPDRVAKNIQYF TGTGCCAGCAGTCCTGACAGGGTGGCCAAAAACATTCAGTACTTC TRBJ2-4 TRBD1 TRBV6-5 .
CASSYGKRGSETQYF TGTGCCAGCAGTTACGGTAAACGAGGGTCAGAGACCCAGTACTTC TRBJ2-5 . TRBV6-5 .
CASRGTGLGEAFF TGTGCCAGCAGAGGGACAGGGTTGGGTGAAGCTTTCTTT TRBJ1-1 TRBD1 TRBV2 few
CASSPPGDYTDTQYF TGTGCCAGCTCACCACCAGGGGATTACACAGATACGCAGTATTTT TRBJ2-3 . TRBV18 .
CASSPRSAEAFF TGTGCCAGCAGCCCGCGGAGCGCTGAAGCTTTCTTT TRBJ1-1 . TRBV11-1 .
CASSVLAGGGNEQFF TGCGCCAGCAGCGTGCTAGCGGGAGGGGGCAATGAGCAGTTCTTC TRBJ2-1 TRBD2 TRBV5-1 .
CASRTGWDNSPLHF TGTGCCAGTAGGACAGGGTGGGATAATTCACCCCTCCACTTT TRBJ1-6 TRBD1 TRBV19 .
CAWSVNNRNTIYF TGTGCCTGGAGTGTAAATAACCGGAACACCATATATTTT TRBJ1-3 . TRBV30 .
CSVEDRLAGVRTDTQYF TGCAGCGTTGAAGATCGGCTAGCGGGGGTCCGCACAGATACGCAGTATTTT TRBJ2-3 TRBD2 TRBV29-1 .
CASSPARRTEAFF TGCGCCAGCAGCCCAGCGAGAAGGACTGAAGCTTTCTTT TRBJ1-1 . TRBV5-1 .
CASSPTRTGTGEAFF TGCGCCAGCAGCCCCACTCGGACAGGGACCGGTGAAGCTTTCTTT TRBJ1-1 TRBD1 TRBV4-3 .
CASSLRRAGLGNEQFF TGTGCCAGCAGCTTAAGACGTGCAGGGCTTGGGAATGAGCAGTTCTTC TRBJ2-1 . TRBV11-2 .
CASSPTGGAKWQFF TGTGCCAGCAGTCCTACAGGGGGCGCGAAATGGCAGTTCTTC TRBJ2-1 TRBD1 TRBV7-2 once
CASSLTGGYEQYF TGTGCCAGCAGCTTGACAGGGGGCTACGAGCAGTACTTC TRBJ2-7 TRBD1 TRBV5-4 .
CASRVAGGAYEQYF TGCGCCAGCAGAGTAGCGGGGGGGGCCTACGAGCAGTACTTC TRBJ2-7 TRBD2 TRBV10-1 .
CAISVRDSYGYTF TGTGCCATCAGTGTCAGGGACAGCTATGGCTACACCTTC TRBJ1-2 TRBD1 TRBV10-3 .
CASSQGLAGGQETQYF TGTGCCAGCAGCCAAGGGCTAGCGGGGGGGCAAGAGACCCAGTACTTC TRBJ2-5 TRBD2 TRBV4-2 .
CASSSGLAGTDTQYF TGTGCCAGCAGCTCGGGACTAGCGGGGACAGATACGCAGTATTTT TRBJ2-3 TRBD2 TRBV5-6 .
CASKWLAGADTQYF TGTGCCAGCAAGTGGCTAGCCGGGGCAGATACGCAGTATTTT TRBJ2-3 . TRBV2 .
CASSLRGTRSRNEQFF TGTGCCAGCAGTTTAAGGGGGACTAGATCCAGAAATGAGCAGTTCTTC TRBJ2-1 TRBD2 TRBV27 .
CASSPGSSGGLLYEQYF TGCGCCAGCAGCCCTGGATCTAGCGGAGGACTTCTCTACGAGCAGTACTTC TRBJ2-7 TRBD2 TRBV5-1 .
CSVGQFLRGTEAFF TGCAGCGTTGGACAGTTCCTCAGGGGCACTGAAGCTTTCTTT TRBJ1-1 . TRBV29-1 .
CASSLTGGSYNEQFF TGTGCCAGCAGCCTAACAGGGGGCTCCTACAATGAGCAGTTCTTC TRBJ2-1 TRBD1 TRBV7-3 once
CASGTGFGGYTF TGCGCCAGCGGGACAGGGTTTGGGGGCTACACCTTC TRBJ1-2 TRBD1 TRBV5-1 .
CASSEYLQGYAEAFF TGTGCCAGCAGTGAATACTTACAGGGGTACGCTGAAGCTTTCTTT TRBJ1-1 TRBD1 TRBV6-1 .
CSVDLSTDTQYF TGCAGCGTTGATTTAAGCACAGATACGCAGTATTTT TRBJ2-3 . TRBV29-1 .
CASSEAFSNYGYTF TGCGCCAGCAGTGAGGCTTTTAGTAACTATGGCTACACCTTC TRBJ1-2 . TRBV10-2 .
CASSRLQGATEAFF TGTGCCAGCAGCCGGTTACAGGGGGCTACTGAAGCTTTCTTT TRBJ1-1 TRBD1 TRBV14 .
CASGRGYGDEQYF TGTGCCAGCGGGAGAGGTTATGGTGACGAGCAGTACTTC TRBJ2-7 . TRBV7-9 .
CSAGGGEERYTF TGCAGCGCAGGGGGTGGGGAAGAGAGATACACCTTC TRBJ1-2 TRBD1 TRBV29-1 once
CASSLALAGAYNEQFF TGTGCCAGCAGCTTAGCGCTGGCGGGGGCCTACAATGAGCAGTTCTTC TRBJ2-1 TRBD2 TRBV7-9 .
CASSWELAGVGSDTQYF TGCGCCAGCAGCTGGGAACTAGCGGGGGTGGGGTCAGATACGCAGTATTTT TRBJ2-3 TRBD2 TRBV5-1 .